Listed here are 14 T cell receptor beta chains from one sample, sequenced in a study of blood T cell repertoires in COVID-19. The method was immunoSEQ multiplex PCR; TCRdb's version includes in-frame clones alone and lacks a portion of them. Of about 440,000 clones listed, more than 70% are singletons. The sequencing sample was made of peripheral blood. These receptors were taken from a woman between 50 and 59 years old with COVID-19, enrolled during active disease.

The rearrangement links TRBV11-1 to TRBJ1-1; maybe TRBD1 (6 bases). The V end lost 5 bases, the J end lost 3 bases, and 10 bases lay between the germline ends. The CDR3 contains 13 residues. From germline, CDR1 is SGHAT and CDR2 FQDESV (reference sequence). In nucleotides, the CDR3 is TGTGCCAGCAGCCCGACAGGATACACTGAAGCTTTCTTT. Amino acid sequence: CASSPTGYTEAFF.

The V and J genes are TRBV6-6 and TRBJ2-3; 11 positions match TRBD2. V was pared by 5 bases and J by 0 bases, with 7 bases of the junction left unmatched. CDR3 size: 17 residues. Germline lookup yields CDR1 MNHNY and CDR2 SVGAGI (reference sequence). The CDR3 region is CASSRQRTSGSTDTQYF. In DNA, the CDR3 is TGTGCCAGCAGTCGCCAAAGGACTAGCGGGAGCACAGATACGCAGTATTTT.

The gene calls are TRBV27 and TRBJ1-2; possibly TRBD1 for D (6 bases). Germline-derived CDR1 and CDR2 are MNHEY and SMNVEV (reference sequence). Trimming left V 6 bases short and J 8 bases short, with 16 bases between. CDR3 length equals 13 residues. The CDR3 bases are TGTGCCAGCAGCACCAACAGGGACCTCGGCTACACCTTC. The encoded protein is CASSTNRDLGYTF.

The genes are TRBV5-4 and TRBJ2-1; D is possibly TRBD2 (5 bases). Germline V gene data show CDR1 as SGHNT and CDR2 as YYREEE (reference sequence). The CDR3 is 16 residues long. Trimming pared 4 bases from V and 2 bases from J, leaving 16 bases between. CDR3 sequence: CASSLGLSSAYNEQFF. CDR3 in DNA: TGTGCCAGCAGCCTTGGACTCTCCTCTGCCTACAATGAGCAGTTCTTC.

The chain joins TRBV5-4 to TRBJ2-3; weak D call: TRBD1 (5 bases). Germline assignment: CDR1 SGHNT and CDR2 YYREEE (reference sequence). The CDR3 covers 15 residues. V was cut by 0 bases and J by 1 base, with 9 bases left in between. CDR3 in amino acids: CASSLAGYRTDTQYF. CDR3 bases: TGTGCCAGCAGCTTGGCAGGGTATCGCACAGATACGCAGTATTTT. Filled out from reference TRBV5-4 and TRBJ2-3, the complete variable domain reads ETGVTQSPTHLIKTRGQQVTLRCSSQSGHNTVSWYQQALGQGPQFIFQYYREEENGRGNFPPRFSGLQFPNYSSELNVNALELDDSALYLCASSLAGYRTDTQYFGPGTRLTVL.

The rearrangement joins TRBV30 to TRBJ2-2, with 9 bases fitting TRBD1. The CDR3 is 15 amino acids. The V segment lost 4 bases and the J segment 3 bases; nucleotides outside the gene matches: 6. CDR1 and CDR2 (germline): GTSNPN, SVGIG (reference sequence). For the CDR3, the DNA is TGTGCCTGGATCGGGGGACAGGGCTACACCGGGGAGCTGTTTTTT. Amino acid sequence: CAWIGGQGYTGELFF.

The chain employs TRBV15 and TRBJ2-1; 8 bases are a match to TRBD1. V dropped 5 bases and J dropped 5; count of bases not matched to a gene: 14. CDR3 length: 17 residues. Germline-derived CDR1 and CDR2 are LNHNV and YYDKDF (reference sequence). CDR3 DNA sequence: TGTGCCACCAGCCCCAATCTGCCGGGACAGGTAAACAATGAGCAGTTCTTC. As protein: CATSPNLPGQVNNEQFF.

This rearrangement joins TRBV11-2 to TRBJ1-4, with unresolved D. This CDR3 comprises 15 residues. V was trimmed by 4 bases and J by 0 bases, leaving 9 bases between them. The germline CDR1 and CDR2 sequences are SGHAT and FQNNGV. The CDR3 nucleotides are TGTGCCAGCAGCTCCGGGATAGCAACTAATGAAAAACTGTTTTTT. This sequence encodes CASSSGIATNEKLFF. Filled out from reference TRBV11-2 and TRBJ1-4, the complete variable domain reads EAGVAQSPRYKIIEKRQSVAFWCNPISGHATLYWYQQILGQGPKLLIQFQNNGVVDDSQLPKDRFSAERLKGVDSTLKIQPAKLEDSAVYLCASSSGIATNEKLFFGSGTQLSVL.

This clone was recorded once. The chain couples TRBV6-1 to TRBJ1-2, with D maybe TRBD1 (6 bases). V lost 0 bases, J lost 10 bases, and 15 bases lay in between. CDR1 is MNHNS, CDR2 SASEGT, per germline. The CDR3 is made up of 14 amino acids. Here the CDR3 reads CASSEALRGAAYTF. The CDR3 region has the DNA TGTGCCAGCAGTGAAGCGCTTCGGGGGGCGGCCTACACCTTC.

V and J are TRBV7-6 and TRBJ2-7; no definite D call. This CDR3 contains 11 residues. V was shortened by 3 bases and J by 3 bases, with 3 bases between the two germline ends. The germline V gene has CDR1 SGHVS and CDR2 FNYEAQ. As DNA, the CDR3 is TGTGCCAGCAGCTTCAACTACGAGCAGTACTTC. Translating gives CASSFNYEQYF.

The chain links TRBV28 to TRBJ2-7, with D possibly matching TRBD2 (5 bases). Trimming pared 2 bases from V and 7 bases from J, leaving 9 bases between. Germline V gene data show CDR1 as MDHEN and CDR2 as SYDVKM. The CDR3 is 12 amino acids. The CDR3 DNA reads as TGTGCCAGCAGTTTACCGGGGTTTGAGCAGTACTTC. Residues: CASSLPGFEQYF.

The genes are TRBV19 and TRBJ1-2, with D unresolved. V was cut by 5 bases and J by 1 base, with 17 bases left in between. Per germline, CDR1 LNHDA and CDR2 SQIVND (reference sequence). CDR3 length: 16 amino acids. The CDR3 is CASSVTHGAGNYGYTF. The CDR3 DNA follows: TGTGCCAGTAGTGTTACCCACGGTGCAGGTAACTATGGCTACACCTTC.

The V gene is TRBV14, the J gene TRBJ1-1, with 7 bases fitting TRBD1. Trimming cost V 4 bases and J 11 bases; bases outside gene matches: 10. Germline V gene data show CDR1 as SGHDN and CDR2 as FVKESK. The CDR3 contains 13 residues. In DNA, the CDR3 is TGTGCCAGCAGCCCAACATTAACAGGGGCTGCTTTCTTT. Residues: CASSPTLTGAAFF.

The gene calls are TRBV11-2 and TRBJ1-6; possibly TRBD1 for D (5 bases). The CDR3 runs to 15 residues. The germline V gene has CDR1 SGHAT and CDR2 FQNNGV. Deletions cut 1 base from V and 7 bases from J, with 11 bases between. Written as DNA, the CDR3 is TGTGCCAGCAGCTTAGTGGCACAGGTAAATTCACCCCTCCACTTT. Its protein product is CASSLVAQVNSPLHF.